In its sample, the clone carrying this T cell receptor beta chain was seen many times. As yet, its antigen is unknown. This sample was included in a study of Graves' ophthalmopathy and Graves' hyperthyroidism. This CDR3 has 13 residues. Germline V gives CDR1 SQVTM, CDR2 ANQGSEA. V lost 6 bases, J lost 7 bases, and 18 bases lay in between. Amplification targeted the TCR beta CDR3 regions, with RNA transcripts as the source material. After a first-round RT-PCR with HTBI primers, a second-round multiplex PCR was run. TCRdb passed the multiplex PCR reads through MiXCR, listing each CDR3 protein once. The sample lists around 470,000 distinct CDR3 sequences; approximately 15% were seen once. Study results and caveats: Blood samples also showed most expanded thyroid clonotypes exceeding 0.001 frequency.

J is TRBJ1-2 and V is TRBV29-1, with D tentatively TRBD1 (5 bases). The origin of this receptor is a woman younger than 45 with Graves' ophthalmopathy. Sequenced: blood. DNA of the CDR3: TGCAGCGTAGGCGGGACGGCAACCTTTGGCTACACCTTC. This encodes CSVGGTATFGYTF. The variable domain in full, with the rest retrieved from reference TRBV29-1 and TRBJ1-2, is SAVISQKPSRDICQRGTSLTIQCQVDSQVTMMFWYRQQPGQSLTLIATANQGSEATYESGFVIDKFPISRPNLTFSTLTVSNMSPEDSSIYLCSVGGTATFGYTFGSGTRLTVV.